The clone carrying this T cell receptor beta chain occurred once. The antigen is undetermined. The sample is drawn from a study of cytomegalovirus exposure and HLA in healthy donors. Study results and limitations: In a later analysis, HLA-C alleles had the fewest associated TCRs, DRB1 alleles the most. Apart from CMV serostatus, no immune exposure information was available.

CDR3 length: 14 residues. Germline assignment: CDR1 SEHNR and CDR2 FQNEAQ (reference sequence). Trimming took 5 bases from V and 4 from J, leaving 14 bases between them. The PCR was carried out with 60 Vbeta primers and 13 Jbeta primers. Sequencing was performed with immunoSEQ multiplex PCR; in TCRdb, only in-frame clones are kept and a portion is missing. This table holds 120,000 to 150,000 clones, roughly 73% found once. The clonotype originates from a woman between 18 and 29 years old in good health and CMV-seronegative. Input material: PBMCs. This rearrangement joins TRBV7-9 to TRBJ2-5; D is perhaps TRBD2 (5 bases). Here the CDR3 DNA reads TGTGCCAGCAGCCCTCGGAGAAGCGGAGAGACCCAGTACTTC. This codes for CASSPRRSGETQYF.